This is a list of T cell receptor beta chains from one sample in a study of identical twins. Each CDR3 protein gets one entry after TCRdb re-called the 5' RACE reads with MiXCR. The data contain under 450,000 distinct CDR3 sequences, about a fifth of them singletons. The sample taken for sequencing was naive T cells sorted from blood. The receptor set was obtained from a man aged 50 to 60 in good health. Each CDR3 is given with its conserved first and last residue. A D gene is named only where the DNA matches it firmly. Clone size appears in some rows only: once, few, many, or a class for an expanded clone.

CASSNSGKNTGELFF TGTGCCAGCAGCAATAGCGGGAAGAACACCGGGGAGCTGTTTTTT TRBV6-2/TRBV6-3 . TRBJ2-2 TRBD2
CASSQVRDSSYNEQFF TGCGCCAGCAGCCAGGTACGGGACTCATCCTACAATGAGCAGTTCTTC TRBV4-3 . TRBJ2-1 .
CAISESPFSGELFF TGTGCCATCAGTGAGTCGCCTTTTTCCGGGGAGCTGTTTTTT TRBV10-3 many TRBJ2-2 .
CASSLVIRGNYGYTF TGTGCCAGCAGCTTAGTCATTCGGGGGAACTATGGCTACACCTTC TRBV7-2 many TRBJ1-2 .
CSARDPSVGETQYF TGCAGTGCTAGGGACCCTAGCGTTGGAGAGACCCAGTACTTC TRBV20-1 . TRBJ2-5 .
CATSDLRDRGTGELFF TGTGCCACCAGTGATTTACGGGACAGGGGTACCGGGGAGCTGTTTTTT TRBV24-1 many TRBJ2-2 TRBD1
CSARNLAGAGDSYEQYF TGCAGTGCTAGAAATCTAGCGGGGGCCGGGGACTCCTACGAGCAGTACTTC TRBV20-1 . TRBJ2-7 TRBD2
CAISEFGSVNTGELFF TGTGCCATCAGTGAGTTTGGTTCGGTGAACACCGGGGAGCTGTTTTTT TRBV10-3 few TRBJ2-2 .
CASRPSGTSGRAADTQYF TGTGCCAGCAGACCTTCCGGGACTAGCGGGAGAGCTGCAGATACGCAGTATTTT TRBV12-3/TRBV12-4 few TRBJ2-3 TRBD2
CAISESMASGSNEQFF TGTGCCATCAGTGAGTCGATGGCTAGCGGGAGTAATGAGCAGTTCTTC TRBV10-3 . TRBJ2-1 TRBD2
CASTPSPGQQNEKLFF TGTGCCAGCACCCCTTCCCCGGGACAGCAAAATGAAAAACTGTTTTTT TRBV2 . TRBJ1-4 TRBD1
CASSLEAGLVTNEQFF TGTGCCAGCAGCTTAGAGGCGGGACTAGTTACCAATGAGCAGTTCTTC TRBV11-2 . TRBJ2-1 TRBD2
CASTLEGGGYNEQFF TGTGCCAGCACCCTGGAAGGCGGGGGATACAATGAGCAGTTCTTC TRBV2 many TRBJ2-1 TRBD2
CSASDFGRAGNEQYF TGCAGTGCAAGCGACTTTGGACGGGCCGGGAACGAGCAGTACTTC TRBV20-1 few TRBJ2-7 .
CSARARRGVNTEAFF TGCAGTGCTAGAGCCCGAAGAGGGGTTAACACTGAAGCTTTCTTT TRBV20-1 many TRBJ1-1 .
CSARDLSVRGNYNEQFF TGCAGTGCTAGAGATCTTTCTGTGCGGGGGAACTACAATGAGCAGTTCTTC TRBV20-1 . TRBJ2-1 TRBD2
CASSLGQSAEQYF TGCGCCAGCAGCCTAGGACAGTCCGCCGAGCAGTACTTC TRBV5-1 many TRBJ2-7 .
CASSRSSWEGADTQYF TGCGCCAGCAGCCGGTCCTCGTGGGAAGGGGCAGATACGCAGTATTTT TRBV4-3 . TRBJ2-3 .
CAISGASNTEAFF TGTGCCATCAGTGGGGCCAGCAACACTGAAGCTTTCTTT TRBV10-3 many TRBJ1-1 .
CASSLGLAMGNEQFF TGTGCCAGCAGTTTGGGACTAGCGATGGGCAATGAGCAGTTCTTC TRBV12-3/TRBV12-4 . TRBJ2-1 TRBD2
CASAKGGNTGELFF TGTGCCAGCGCGAAGGGAGGGAACACCGGGGAGCTGTTTTTT TRBV6-4 few TRBJ2-2 .
CASSEPVGSYEQYF TGTGCCAGCAGTGAACCGGTGGGTAGCTACGAGCAGTACTTC TRBV2 . TRBJ2-7 .
CASSQDGRQGGGELFF TGCGCCAGCAGCCAAGATGGTCGACAGGGTGGCGGGGAGCTGTTTTTT TRBV4-3 . TRBJ2-2 TRBD1
CASGGGKNTGELFF TGTGCCAGTGGGGGGGGGAAGAACACCGGGGAGCTGTTTTTT TRBV28 few TRBJ2-2 TRBD2
CATSSGGASDTQYF TGTGCCACTTCCAGCGGGGGGGCCTCAGATACGCAGTATTTT TRBV24-1 few TRBJ2-3 TRBD2
CASSPSLGTRLYEQYF TGTGCCAGCAGTCCATCTCTTGGGACAAGGTTATACGAGCAGTACTTC TRBV27 . TRBJ2-7 .
CASSPTGTGLETQYF TGCGCCAGCAGCCCAACCGGGACAGGGTTAGAGACCCAGTACTTC TRBV5-1 . TRBJ2-5 TRBD1
CASSLSMGVDEQYF TGTGCCAGCAGTTTATCTATGGGAGTTGACGAGCAGTACTTC TRBV12-3/TRBV12-4 few TRBJ2-7 .
CSVATSFDEQFF TGCAGCGTCGCGACTAGCTTCGATGAGCAGTTCTTC TRBV29-1 . TRBJ2-1 TRBD2
CASSLRDRGAFF TGTGCCAGCAGTTTACGGGACAGGGGAGCTTTCTTT TRBV28 few TRBJ1-1 TRBD1
CASSLGERGQETQYF TGTGCCAGCAGCTTAGGAGAGCGTGGTCAAGAGACCCAGTACTTC TRBV7-9 . TRBJ2-5 .